A single sample is the source of the 13 T cell receptor beta chains below, sequenced in a study of blood T cell repertoires in COVID-19. Clones were sequenced by immunoSEQ multiplex PCR, and TCRdb holds only the in-frame ones, with some missing. The repertoire consists of about 280,000 clones, with 75% to 90% occurring once and the leading ten covering 10% to 15%. The sample taken for sequencing was peripheral blood. Receptors were obtained from an older woman with COVID-19, enrolled during active disease.

The J gene is TRBJ2-7, the V gene TRBV11-2; D remains ambiguous. This CDR3 has 13 amino acids. Germline values: CDR1 SGHAT, CDR2 FQNNGV. Between the trimmed V and J ends, which lost 0 bases and 6 bases, there was a span of 9 bases. CDR3 protein: CASSLDLAAEQYF. CDR3 DNA: TGTGCCAGCAGCTTAGATCTTGCGGCCGAGCAGTACTTC.

This rearrangement joins TRBV6-2 or TRBV6-3 to TRBJ1-1; 7 nucleotides align to TRBD1. The germline V gene encodes CDR1 MNHEY and CDR2 SVGEGT. Losses at the gene ends were 5 bases for V and 1 base for J; bases not matched to a gene: 4. This CDR3 region has 14 residues. The CDR3 region has the DNA TGTGCCAGCAGTGACAGGGACTCGAACACTGAAGCTTTCTTT. Translation: CASSDRDSNTEAFF.

The genes are TRBV28 and TRBJ1-1; 7 positions agree with TRBD1. Germline V lookup: CDR1 MDHEN, CDR2 SYDVKM. V was pared by 5 bases and J by 0 bases, with 9 bases of the junction left unmatched. This CDR3 has 16 amino acids. This chain's CDR3 is CASSPPQTGLNTEAFF. CDR3 DNA sequence: TGTGCCAGCAGTCCACCACAGACAGGGCTGAACACTGAAGCTTTCTTT.

The rearrangement joins TRBV19 to TRBJ1-2; 9 nucleotides align to TRBD1. CDR1 is LNHDA, CDR2 SQIVND, per germline (reference sequence). V dropped 11 bases and J dropped 8; count of bases not matched to a gene: 12. The CDR3 is made up of 13 amino acids. The CDR3 is CASSGTGLSGYTF. As DNA, the CDR3 is TGTGCCTCAAGCGGGACAGGGCTGTCAGGCTACACCTTC.

The CDR3, as DNA: TGCGCCAGCAGTCACGGGACAAAACGAGAGACCCAGTACTTC. Protein sequence: CASSHGTKRETQYF. The chain recombines TRBV23-1 with TRBJ2-5; D perhaps matches TRBD1 (6 bases). TRBV23-1 is designated an ORF whose function remains uncertain. With 3 bases removed from V and 4 bases from J, the gap between germline ends came to 12 bases. CDR3 length: 14 amino acids.

This chain links TRBV27 with TRBJ2-3; D uncertain. Germline V gene data show CDR1 as MNHEY and CDR2 as SMNVEV (reference sequence). V was shortened by 6 bases and J by 8 bases, with 12 bases between the two germline ends. CDR3 length equals 12 residues. CDR3 residues: CASSLVGSTQYF. The CDR3 bases are TGTGCCAGCAGCCTTGTTGGCAGTACGCAGTATTTT.

The V call is TRBV6-5, the J call TRBJ2-7; D gene uncertain. Between the trimmed V and J ends, which lost 5 bases and 1 base, there was a span of 12 bases. The CDR3 has 14 residues. The germline CDR1 and CDR2 sequences are MNHEY and SVGAGI. The chain's CDR3 is CASSLPAASYEQYF. Written as DNA, the CDR3 is TGTGCCAGCAGTCTACCCGCGGCATCCTACGAGCAGTACTTC.

This clone appeared a few times. CDR3 protein: CASSLWDRDQPQHF. DNA of the CDR3: TGTGCCAGCTCACTCTGGGACAGGGATCAGCCCCAGCATTTT. The rearrangement uses TRBV18 and TRBJ1-5; 9 bases line up with TRBD1. The V and J ends lost 4 bases and 5 bases, in that order; junction bases with no gene match: 3. This CDR3 has 14 amino acids. The germline CDR1 and CDR2 sequences are KGHSH and LQKENI.

The chain joins TRBV10-2 to TRBJ1-2; D gene uncertain. The CDR3 runs to 13 residues. V was shortened by 4 bases and J by 2 bases, with 8 bases between the two germline ends. Germline loops: CDR1 WSHSY, CDR2 SAAADI. The CDR3 DNA reads as TGCGCCAGCAGTGGCGAGGGAAACTATGGCTACACCTTC. It specifies CASSGEGNYGYTF.

The chain is built from TRBV27 and TRBJ2-7, with a weak D call TRBD1 (7 bases). V was pared by 4 bases and J by 5 bases, with 15 bases between. The CDR3 is 14 amino acids. The V gene's germline CDR1 is MNHEY and CDR2 SMNVEV (reference sequence). The chain's CDR3 is CASSWGGTGDEQYF. The DNA of the CDR3 is TGTGCCAGCAGTTGGGGAGGAACAGGGGACGAGCAGTACTTC.

The chain employs TRBV5-1 and TRBJ1-4, with 8 bases fitting TRBD1. With 3 bases clipped from V and 0 bases from J, the junction kept 1 base outside the gene matches. Germline V gives CDR1 SGHRS, CDR2 YFSETQ. CDR3 length equals 15 residues. The CDR3 loop is CASSSQGATNEKLFF. As DNA, the CDR3 is TGCGCCAGCAGCTCACAGGGGGCAACTAATGAAAAACTGTTTTTT. Using reference TRBV5-1 and TRBJ1-4 for the parts outside the CDR3, the full variable domain is KAGVTQTPRYLIKTRGQQVTLSCSPISGHRSVSWYQQTPGQGLQFLFEYFSETQRNKGNFPGRFSGRQFSNSRSEMNVSTLELGDSALYLCASSSQGATNEKLFFGSGTQLSVL.

The CDR3, as DNA: TGTGCCAGCAGCCAGGTCCGGGGAGGGGAGCTGTTTTTT. It translates to CASSQVRGGELFF. The chain links TRBV7-2 to TRBJ2-2; possibly TRBD2 for D (5 bases). This CDR3 is built from 13 residues. V was pared by 5 bases and J by 8 bases, with 12 bases between. Germline V gene sequence: CDR1 SGHTA, CDR2 FQGNSA. The whole variable domain, remainder taken from reference TRBV7-2 and TRBJ2-2, is GAGVSQSPSNKVTEKGKDVELRCDPISGHTALYWYRQSLGQGLEFLIYFQGNSAPDKSGLPSDRFSAERTGGSVSTLTIQRTQQEDSAVYLCASSQVRGGELFFGEGSRLTVL.

The chain has TRBV5-1 and TRBJ2-7; 7 bases are a match to TRBD2. The CDR3 runs to 14 residues. The ends lost 4 bases at V and 8 bases at J; junction bases unmatched: 12. Germline CDR1 reads SGHRS; CDR2 reads YFSETQ. Here the CDR3 DNA reads TGCGCCAGCAGCACGGAGACCCCGGGGGGTAAGCAGTACTTC. It translates to CASSTETPGGKQYF.